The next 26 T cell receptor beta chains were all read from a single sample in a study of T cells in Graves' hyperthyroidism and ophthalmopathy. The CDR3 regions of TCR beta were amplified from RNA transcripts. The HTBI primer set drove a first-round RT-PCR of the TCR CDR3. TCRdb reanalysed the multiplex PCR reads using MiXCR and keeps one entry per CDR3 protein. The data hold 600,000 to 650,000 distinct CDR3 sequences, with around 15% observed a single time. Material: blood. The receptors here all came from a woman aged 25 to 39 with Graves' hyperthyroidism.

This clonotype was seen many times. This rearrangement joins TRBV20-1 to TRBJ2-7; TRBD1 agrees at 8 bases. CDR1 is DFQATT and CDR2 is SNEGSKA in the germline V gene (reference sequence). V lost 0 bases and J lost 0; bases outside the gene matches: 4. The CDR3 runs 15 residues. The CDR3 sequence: CSARDSGQGSYEQYF. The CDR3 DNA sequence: TGCAGTGCTAGAGATTCAGGACAGGGCTCCTACGAGCAGTACTTC.

DNA of the CDR3: TGTGCCAGCAGCGGGGACAGGGGAGATACGCAGTATTTT. Protein: CASSGDRGDTQYF. The chain uses TRBV12-3 or TRBV12-4 and TRBJ2-3; 10 nucleotides align to TRBD1. V trimming: 6 bases; J trimming: 5 bases; junction bases outside the gene matches: 2. The length of the CDR3 is 13 residues.

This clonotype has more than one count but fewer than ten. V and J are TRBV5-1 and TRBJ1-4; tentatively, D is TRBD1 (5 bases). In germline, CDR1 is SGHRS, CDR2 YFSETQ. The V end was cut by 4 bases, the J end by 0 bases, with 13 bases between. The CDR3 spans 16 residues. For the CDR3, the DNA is TGCGCCAGCAGCCCCGGGGAGGGGACAACTAATGAAAAACTGTTTTTT. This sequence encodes CASSPGEGTTNEKLFF.

The CDR3 coding sequence is TGCGCCAGCAGCTCGGCCCGTTTTGGCGGGGACAATGAGCAGTTCTTC. It is translated as CASSSARFGGDNEQFF. V gene TRBV5-1 combines with J gene TRBJ2-1, with a tentative D call TRBD2 (6 bases). Trimming removed 3 bases from V and 5 bases from J, with 18 bases in between. Germline V CDR1 and CDR2: SGHRS, YFSETQ. The CDR3 is made up of 16 amino acids.

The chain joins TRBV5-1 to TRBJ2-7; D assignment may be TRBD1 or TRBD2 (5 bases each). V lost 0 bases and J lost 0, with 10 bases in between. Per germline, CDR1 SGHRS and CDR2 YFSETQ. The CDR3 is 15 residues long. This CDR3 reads CASSLGGRYSYEQYF. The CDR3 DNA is TGCGCCAGCAGCTTGGGGGGACGATACTCCTACGAGCAGTACTTC.

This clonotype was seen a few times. The CDR3 reads CASSQVGGQETQYF. CDR3 in DNA: TGTGCCAGCAGCCAAGTTGGGGGACAAGAGACCCAGTACTTC. The rearrangement links TRBV4-2 to TRBJ2-5; D may match TRBD1 or TRBD2 (5 bases each). This CDR3 has 14 residues. Germline CDR1 reads LGHNA; CDR2 reads YNFKEQ. With 1 base removed from V and 2 bases from J, the gap between germline ends came to 8 bases.

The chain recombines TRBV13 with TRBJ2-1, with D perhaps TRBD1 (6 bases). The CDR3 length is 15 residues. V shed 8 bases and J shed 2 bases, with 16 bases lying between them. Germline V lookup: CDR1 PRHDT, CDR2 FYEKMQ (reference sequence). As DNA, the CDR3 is TGTGCCAGCGCCCGAGCCGAGGGGGCCTACAATGAGCAGTTCTTC. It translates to CASARAEGAYNEQFF.

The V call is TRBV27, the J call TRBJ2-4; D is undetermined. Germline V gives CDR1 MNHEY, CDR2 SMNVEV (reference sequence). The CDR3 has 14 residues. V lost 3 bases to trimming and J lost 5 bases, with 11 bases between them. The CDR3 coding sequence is TGTGCCAGCAGTTTCAAAAACGCCCAAAACATTCAGTACTTC. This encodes CASSFKNAQNIQYF.

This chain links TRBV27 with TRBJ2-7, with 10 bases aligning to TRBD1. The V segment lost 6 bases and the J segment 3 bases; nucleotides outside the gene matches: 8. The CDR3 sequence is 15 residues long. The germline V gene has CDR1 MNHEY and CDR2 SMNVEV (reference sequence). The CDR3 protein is CASSLTGGPFYEQYF. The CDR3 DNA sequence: TGTGCCAGCAGCCTGACAGGGGGCCCATTCTACGAGCAGTACTTC.

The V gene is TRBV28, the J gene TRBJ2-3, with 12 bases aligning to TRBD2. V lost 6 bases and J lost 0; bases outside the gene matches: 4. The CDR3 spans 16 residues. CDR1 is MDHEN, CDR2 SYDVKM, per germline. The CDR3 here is CASRLAGGRSTDTQYF. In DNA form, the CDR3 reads TGTGCCAGCAGACTAGCGGGAGGCCGAAGCACAGATACGCAGTATTTT.

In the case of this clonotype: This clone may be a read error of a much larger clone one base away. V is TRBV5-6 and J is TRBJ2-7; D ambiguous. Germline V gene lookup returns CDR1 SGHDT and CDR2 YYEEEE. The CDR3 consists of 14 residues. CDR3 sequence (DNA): TGTGCCAGCATCTTGTCCGACGGAGTGGGCGAGCAGTACTTC. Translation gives CASILSDGVGEQYF.

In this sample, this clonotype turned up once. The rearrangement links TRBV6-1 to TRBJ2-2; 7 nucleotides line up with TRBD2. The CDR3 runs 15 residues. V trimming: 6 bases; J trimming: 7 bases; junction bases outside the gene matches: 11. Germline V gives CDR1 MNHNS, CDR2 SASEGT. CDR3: CASRRTRSEGGELFF. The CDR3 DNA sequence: TGTGCCAGCAGAAGGACTAGGTCGGAGGGCGGGGAGCTGTTTTTT.

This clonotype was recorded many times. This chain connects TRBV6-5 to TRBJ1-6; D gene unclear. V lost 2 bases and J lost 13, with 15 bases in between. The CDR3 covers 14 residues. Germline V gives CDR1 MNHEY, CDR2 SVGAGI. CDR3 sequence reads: CASSYGVETVPLHF. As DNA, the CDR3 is TGTGCCAGCAGTTACGGGGTTGAGACCGTGCCCCTCCACTTT.

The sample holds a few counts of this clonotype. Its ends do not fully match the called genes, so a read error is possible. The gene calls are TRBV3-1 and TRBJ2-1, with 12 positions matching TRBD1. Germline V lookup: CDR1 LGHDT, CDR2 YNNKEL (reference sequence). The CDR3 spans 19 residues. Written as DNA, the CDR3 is TGTGCCGGCAGCCAAGGCCCTCGTTTGGGACAGGGGGCGCACAATGAGCAGTTCTTC. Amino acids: CAGSQGPRLGQGAHNEQFF.

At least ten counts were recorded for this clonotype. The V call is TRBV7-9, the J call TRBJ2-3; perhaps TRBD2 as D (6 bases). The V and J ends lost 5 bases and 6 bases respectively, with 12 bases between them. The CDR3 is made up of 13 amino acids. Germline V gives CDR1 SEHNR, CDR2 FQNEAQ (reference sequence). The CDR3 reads CASSTSLADTQYF. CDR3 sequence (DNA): TGTGCCAGCAGCACCAGCCTAGCGGATACGCAGTATTTT.

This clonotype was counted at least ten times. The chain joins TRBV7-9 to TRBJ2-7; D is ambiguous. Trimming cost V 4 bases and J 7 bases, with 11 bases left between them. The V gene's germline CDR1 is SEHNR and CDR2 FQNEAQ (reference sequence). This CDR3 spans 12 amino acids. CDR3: CASSSRGLEQYF. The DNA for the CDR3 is TGTGCCAGCAGCTCCCGAGGTTTGGAGCAGTACTTC.

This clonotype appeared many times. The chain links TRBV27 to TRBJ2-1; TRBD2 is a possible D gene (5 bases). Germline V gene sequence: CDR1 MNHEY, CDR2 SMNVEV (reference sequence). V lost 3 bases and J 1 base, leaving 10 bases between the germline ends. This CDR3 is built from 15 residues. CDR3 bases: TGTGCCAGCAGTTTGTGGGAGAGGTCCTACAATGAGCAGTTCTTC. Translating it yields CASSLWERSYNEQFF.

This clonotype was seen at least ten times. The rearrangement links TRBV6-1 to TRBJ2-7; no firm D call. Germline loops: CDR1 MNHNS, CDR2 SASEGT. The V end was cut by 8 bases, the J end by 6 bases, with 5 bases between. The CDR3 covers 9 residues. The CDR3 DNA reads TGTGCCAGCGGGTTCGAGCAGTACTTC. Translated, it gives CASGFEQYF.

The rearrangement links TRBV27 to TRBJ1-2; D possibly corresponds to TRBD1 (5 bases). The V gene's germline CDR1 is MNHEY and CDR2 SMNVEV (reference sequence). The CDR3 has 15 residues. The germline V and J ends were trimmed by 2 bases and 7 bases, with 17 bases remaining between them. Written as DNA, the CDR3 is TGTGCCAGCAGTTTAAGGGGACCCCAAGACGGTGGCTACACCTTC. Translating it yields CASSLRGPQDGGYTF.

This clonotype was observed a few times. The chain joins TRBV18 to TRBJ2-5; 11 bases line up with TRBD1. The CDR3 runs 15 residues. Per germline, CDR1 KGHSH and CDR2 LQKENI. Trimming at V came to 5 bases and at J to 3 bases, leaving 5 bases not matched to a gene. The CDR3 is CASSSKGQGEETQYF. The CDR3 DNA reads TGTGCCAGCTCATCTAAGGGACAGGGGGAAGAGACCCAGTACTTC.

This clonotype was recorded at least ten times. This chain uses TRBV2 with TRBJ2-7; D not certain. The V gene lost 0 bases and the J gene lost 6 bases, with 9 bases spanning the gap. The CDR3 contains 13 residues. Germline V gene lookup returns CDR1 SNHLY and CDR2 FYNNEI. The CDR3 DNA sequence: TGTGCCAGCAGTGAAGCGCAAAGGAGCGAGCAGTACTTC. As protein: CASSEAQRSEQYF.

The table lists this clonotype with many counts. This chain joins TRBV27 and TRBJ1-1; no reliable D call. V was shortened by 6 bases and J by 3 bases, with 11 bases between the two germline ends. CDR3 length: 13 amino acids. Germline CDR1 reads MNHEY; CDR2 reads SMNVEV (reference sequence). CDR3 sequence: CASRRTADTEAFF. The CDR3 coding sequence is TGTGCCAGCAGGAGGACCGCGGACACTGAAGCTTTCTTT.

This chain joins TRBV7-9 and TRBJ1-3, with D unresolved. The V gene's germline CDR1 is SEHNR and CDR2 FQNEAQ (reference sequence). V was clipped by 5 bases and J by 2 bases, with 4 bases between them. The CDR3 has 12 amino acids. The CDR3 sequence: CASSRAGNTIYF. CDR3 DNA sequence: TGTGCCAGCAGCAGGGCTGGAAACACCATATATTTT.

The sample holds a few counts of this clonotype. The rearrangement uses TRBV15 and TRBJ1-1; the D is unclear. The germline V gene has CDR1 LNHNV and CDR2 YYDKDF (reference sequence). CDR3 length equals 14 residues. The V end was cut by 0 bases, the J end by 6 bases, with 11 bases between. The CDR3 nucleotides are TGTGCCACCAGCAGAGATCTGGGGATCGCTGAAGCTTTCTTT. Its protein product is CATSRDLGIAEAFF. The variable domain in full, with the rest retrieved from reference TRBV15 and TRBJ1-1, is DAMVIQNPRYQVTQFGKPVTLSCSQTLNHNVMYWYQQKSSQAPKLLFHYYDKDFNNEADTPDNFQSRRPNTSFCFLDIRSPGLGDTAMYLCATSRDLGIAEAFFGQGTRLTVV.

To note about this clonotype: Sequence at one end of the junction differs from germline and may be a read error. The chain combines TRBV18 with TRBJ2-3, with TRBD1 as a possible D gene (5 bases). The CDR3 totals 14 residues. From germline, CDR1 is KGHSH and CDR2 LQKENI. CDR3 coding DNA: TGTGCCAGCTCACGATTGCTAGACACAGGTACGCAGTATTTT. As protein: CASSRLLDTGTQYF.

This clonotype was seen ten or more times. CDR3 loop: CASSFRTGSGYEQYF. The CDR3 DNA is TGTGCCAGCAGTTTTCGGACAGGGTCAGGTTACGAGCAGTACTTC. The chain uses TRBV27 and TRBJ2-7; 8 bases fit TRBD1. The junction had 8 bases not matched to a gene; V was cut back by 3 bases and J by 4 bases. CDR1 and CDR2 (germline): MNHEY, SMNVEV (reference sequence). The CDR3 consists of 15 residues.